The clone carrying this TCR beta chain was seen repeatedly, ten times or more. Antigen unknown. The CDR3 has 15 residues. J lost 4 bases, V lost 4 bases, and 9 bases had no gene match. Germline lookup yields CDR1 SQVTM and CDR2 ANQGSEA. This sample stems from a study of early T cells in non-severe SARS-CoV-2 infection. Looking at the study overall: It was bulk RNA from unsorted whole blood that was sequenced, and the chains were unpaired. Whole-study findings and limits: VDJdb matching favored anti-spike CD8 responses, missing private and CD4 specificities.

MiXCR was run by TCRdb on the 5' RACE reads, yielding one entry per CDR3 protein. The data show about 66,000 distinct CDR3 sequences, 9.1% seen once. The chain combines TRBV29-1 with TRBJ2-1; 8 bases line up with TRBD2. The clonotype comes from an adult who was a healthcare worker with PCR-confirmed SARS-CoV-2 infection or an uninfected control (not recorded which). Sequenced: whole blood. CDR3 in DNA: TGCAGCGTTGCCAGTAGCGGGGAAAGTTACAATGAGCAGTTCTTC. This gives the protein CSVASSGESYNEQFF.